These 20 T cell receptor beta chains originate from one sample sequenced in a study of beta chain features in type 1 diabetes. Study-level points and caveats: A moderate, significant TCRB CDR3 shortening appeared in type 1 diabetes across four CD4+ subsets.

No antigens are known for them. Every bit of the isolated RNA underwent reverse transcription, so sequencing read expressed TCRB transcripts. Data came from immunoSEQ multiplex PCR; TCRdb stores just in-frame clones and leaves some out. The sample includes 250,000 to 350,000 clones, roughly 15% of them seen just once. Sample: naive CD4+ T cells from blood. These receptors were taken from a man aged 18-30 years with type 1 diabetes.

V gene TRBV7-9 combines with J gene TRBJ1-4; D perhaps matches TRBD1 (6 bases). The CDR3 runs to 14 residues. V was clipped by 5 bases and J by 8 bases, with 15 bases between them. The germline gives CDR1 SEHNR, CDR2 FQNEAQ (reference sequence). CDR3 bases: TGTGCCAGCAGCCAAAACAGGGATTACGAAAAACTGTTTTTT. Translating it yields CASSQNRDYEKLFF.

This clone was observed a few times. V and J are TRBV5-4 and TRBJ1-4; 10 bases align to TRBD1. Germline CDR1 SGHNT, CDR2 YYREEE (reference sequence). With 4 bases clipped from V and 6 bases from J, the junction kept 6 bases outside the gene matches. The CDR3 totals 15 residues. DNA of the CDR3: TGTGCCAGCAGCACCCGGACAGGGGGATATGAAAAACTGTTTTTT. Its protein product is CASSTRTGGYEKLFF.

For the CDR3, the DNA is TGTGCCAGCTCACTCCCGGGACAGGGACGGGAGACCCAGTACTTC. Protein: CASSLPGQGRETQYF. The chain links TRBV18 to TRBJ2-5; 9 nucleotides line up with TRBD1. Germline V gives CDR1 KGHSH, CDR2 LQKENI. V shed 4 bases, J shed 5 bases, and the junction held 8 bases outside the gene matches. The CDR3 is 15 amino acids. The entire variable domain, with the rest obtained from reference TRBV18 and TRBJ2-5, is as follows: NAGVMQNPRHLVRRRGQEARLRCSPMKGHSHVYWYRQLPEEGLKFMVYLQKENIIDESGMPKERFSAEFPKEGPSILRIQQVVRGDSAAYFCASSLPGQGRETQYFGPGTRLLVL.

V gene TRBV23-1 combines with J gene TRBJ1-2, with 7 bases identical to TRBD1. TRBV23-1 is identified as an open reading frame with a role that is uncertain. The trim removed 0 bases at V and 2 bases at J, leaving 12 bases unmatched. There are 18 residues in the CDR3. CDR3 region: CASSQSKGRTGHNYGYTF. The CDR3 DNA sequence: TGCGCCAGCAGTCAATCGAAGGGGAGGACAGGACACAACTATGGCTACACCTTC.

This rearrangement joins TRBV7-2 to TRBJ1-5, with 8 bases matching TRBD1. The CDR3 sequence is 20 residues long. With 0 bases clipped from V and 7 bases from J, the junction kept 20 bases outside the gene matches. Germline V gene data show CDR1 as SGHTA and CDR2 as FQGNSA. The CDR3 protein is CASSLAPWQGASRVRQPQHF. CDR3 sequence (DNA): TGTGCCAGCAGCTTAGCGCCCTGGCAGGGGGCGAGTAGGGTACGCCAGCCCCAGCATTTT. The full variable domain, in which reference TRBV7-2 and TRBJ1-5 provide the parts outside the CDR3, is GAGVSQSPSNKVTEKGKDVELRCDPISGHTALYWYRQSLGQGLEFLIYFQGNSAPDKSGLPSDRFSAERTGGSVSTLTIQRTQQEDSAVYLCASSLAPWQGASRVRQPQHFGDGTRLSIL.

This clone showed up just a few times. The chain joins TRBV14 to TRBJ1-2; TRBD1 agrees at 7 bases. The CDR3 spans 14 residues. CDR1 is SGHDN, CDR2 FVKESK, per germline. With 3 bases clipped from V and 8 bases from J, the junction kept 9 bases outside the gene matches. The CDR3 reads CASSHERDSLGYTF. In nucleotides, the CDR3 is TGTGCCAGCAGCCACGAAAGGGACAGCCTCGGCTACACCTTC.

The CDR3 here is CASSTPQGSYEQYF. For the CDR3, the DNA is TGTGCCAGCAGCACCCCCCAGGGGTCCTACGAGCAGTACTTC. V is TRBV5-4 and J is TRBJ2-7, with D tentatively TRBD1 (6 bases). CDR3 length: 14 amino acids. Germline loops: CDR1 SGHNT, CDR2 YYREEE (reference sequence). The V end was cut by 4 bases, the J end by 1 base, with 12 bases between.

The rearrangement links TRBV9 to TRBJ2-6; D is possibly TRBD2 (5 bases). Germline V gene lookup returns CDR1 SGDLS and CDR2 YYNGEE. Deletions cut 0 bases from V and 0 bases from J, with 7 bases between. The CDR3 has 16 amino acids. This chain's CDR3 is CASSVVGSSGANVLTF. CDR3 bases: TGTGCCAGCAGCGTAGTGGGGAGCTCTGGGGCCAACGTCCTGACTTTC.

The chain has TRBV28 and TRBJ2-7; 11 bases map to TRBD2. Losses at the gene ends were 3 bases for V and 3 bases for J; bases not matched to a gene: 1. Germline V gene data show CDR1 as MDHEN and CDR2 as SYDVKM. This CDR3 has 14 amino acids. The CDR3 region has the DNA TGTGCCAGCAGTTTTCTAGCGGGAGGCTACGAGCAGTACTTC. Its translation: CASSFLAGGYEQYF.

This clone was detected a few times. The J gene is TRBJ1-1, the V gene TRBV7-8; no clear D. Germline-derived CDR1 and CDR2 are SGHVS and FQNEAQ. This CDR3 comprises 13 residues. The V end was cut by 4 bases, the J end by 0 bases, with 6 bases between. The CDR3 loop is CASSSQLNTEAFF. CDR3 in DNA: TGTGCCAGCAGCTCCCAATTGAACACTGAAGCTTTCTTT. Full variable domain (rest looked up from reference TRBV7-8 and TRBJ1-1): GAGVSQSPRYKVAKRGQDVALRCDPISGHVSLFWYQQALGQGPEFLTYFQNEAQLDKSGLPSDRFFAERPEGSVSTLKIQRTQQEDSAVYLCASSSQLNTEAFFGQGTRLTVV.

This chain connects TRBV7-2 to TRBJ1-2; 8 bases map to TRBD1. With V trimmed by 3 bases and J by 8 bases, 5 bases remained unmatched. Germline V gene lookup returns CDR1 SGHTA and CDR2 FQGNSA. The length of the CDR3 is 13 residues. In DNA form, the CDR3 reads TGTGCCAGCAGCTTCGGACAGGGTGGAGGCTACACCTTC. It encodes CASSFGQGGGYTF.

This clone was counted only a few times. V gene TRBV1 combines with J gene TRBJ2-1; the listed D gene, TRBD2, was not tested against the DNA. TRBV1 is assigned pseudogene status. The CDR3 length is 16 residues. The CDR3, as DNA: TGCACCAGCAGCCAGGTCCCTAGCGGCTCCTACAATGAGCAGTTCTTC. Its translation: CTSSQVPSGSYNEQFF.

V gene TRBV11-2 combines with J gene TRBJ2-5; 8 nucleotides line up with TRBD1. The CDR3 is made up of 18 amino acids. V lost 1 base and J lost 0; bases outside the gene matches: 10. Germline CDR1 reads SGHAT; CDR2 reads FQNNGV. CDR3 nucleotide sequence: TGTGCCAGCAGCTTAGGTGCAGGGGGCGGTCGGTACCAAGAGACCCAGTACTTC. As protein: CASSLGAGGGRYQETQYF.

This clone has more than one count but fewer than ten. The rearrangement uses TRBV5-5 and TRBJ2-7; 11 bases map to TRBD2. Germline-derived CDR1 and CDR2 are SGHKS and YYEKEE (reference sequence). V shed 2 bases and J 3 bases; nucleotides not matched to a gene: 4. The CDR3 is 15 residues long. The CDR3 protein is CASSFGTSGFYEQYF. CDR3 bases: TGTGCCAGCAGCTTCGGGACTAGCGGCTTCTACGAGCAGTACTTC. The entire variable domain, with the rest obtained from reference TRBV5-5 and TRBJ2-7, is as follows: DAGVTQSPTHLIKTRGQQVTLRCSPISGHKSVSWYQQVLGQGPQFIFQYYEKEERGRGNFPDRFSARQFPNYSSELNVNALLLGDSALYLCASSFGTSGFYEQYFGPGTRLTVT.

This clone was observed a handful of times. The V call is TRBV9, the J call TRBJ2-3, with D possibly being TRBD2 (6 bases). V lost 2 bases, J lost 1 base, and 14 bases lay in between. This CDR3 has 16 amino acids. Germline V gene data show CDR1 as SGDLS and CDR2 as YYNGEE. The CDR3 DNA sequence: TGTGCCAGCAGCGTCCTAGGTGGCGGGGGCACAGATACGCAGTATTTT. Translating it yields CASSVLGGGGTDTQYF.

The V call is TRBV28, the J call TRBJ2-7, with 10 bases matching TRBD1. V was pared by 3 bases and J by 4 bases, with 9 bases of the junction left unmatched. Germline loops: CDR1 MDHEN, CDR2 SYDVKM. The CDR3 runs 16 residues. The CDR3 reads CASSLGGQGFVYEQYF. The CDR3 nucleotides are TGTGCCAGCAGTTTGGGGGGACAGGGGTTCGTATACGAGCAGTACTTC.

This clone has only one observation. The chain links TRBV7-9 to TRBJ1-1; 8 nucleotides align to TRBD1. Germline V gene sequence: CDR1 SEHNR, CDR2 FQNEAQ (reference sequence). CDR3 length: 14 amino acids. With V trimmed by 6 bases and J by 5 bases, 8 bases remained unmatched. Here the CDR3 DNA reads TGTGCCAGCAGTTCAGGGGGCGGGGGAACTGAAGCTTTCTTT. It is translated as CASSSGGGGTEAFF.

The rearrangement joins TRBV2 to TRBJ1-1; unclear D gene. Germline V lookup: CDR1 SNHLY, CDR2 FYNNEI. Trimming removed 6 bases at V and 0 bases at J, with 11 bases between. The CDR3 length is 14 residues. The CDR3 reads CASSLENMNTEAFF. As DNA, the CDR3 is TGTGCCAGCAGCCTGGAGAACATGAACACTGAAGCTTTCTTT.

The chain joins TRBV4-1 to TRBJ2-7; TRBD2 might be the D (5 bases). CDR1 and CDR2 (germline): MGHRA, YSYEKL. This CDR3 spans 15 amino acids. V lost 1 base and J 2 bases, leaving 12 bases between the germline ends. Here the CDR3 reads CASSQAQAGTYEQYF. DNA of the CDR3: TGCGCCAGCAGCCAAGCCCAGGCCGGGACCTACGAGCAGTACTTC.

This clone was seen only a few times. The V and J genes are TRBV5-1 and TRBJ2-5; TRBD2 matches at 10 bases. The germline V gene has CDR1 SGHRS and CDR2 YFSETQ. Trimming removed 6 bases from V and 3 bases from J; junction bases left unmatched: 5. The CDR3 consists of 14 residues. The CDR3 reads CASTVGLAEETQYF. The CDR3, as DNA: TGCGCCAGCACAGTAGGACTAGCGGAAGAGACCCAGTACTTC.